These T cell receptor beta chains were read from a single sample in a study of T cells in Graves' hyperthyroidism and ophthalmopathy. Using its own MiXCR run on the multiplex PCR reads, TCRdb lists one record per CDR3 protein. The table has approximately 600,000 distinct CDR3 sequences, roughly 14% seen once. What was sequenced was blood. The receptors originated from a young woman with Graves' hyperthyroidism that later progressed to Graves' ophthalmopathy. Both conserved end residues are part of each CDR3. Each record gives: J gene, clone size, D gene, V gene, CDR3 DNA, CDR3 protein. A D gene is named only where the DNA matches it firmly. Part of the rows lack a size; the others show once, few, many or a class for expanded clones.

j_call: TRBJ2-2; clone_size: few; d_call: -; v_call: TRBV25-1; cdr3_nt: TGTGCCAGCACGGCCAGGTCGAACACCGGGGAGCTGTTTTTT; cdr3_aa: CASTARSNTGELFF
j_call: TRBJ1-4; clone_size: -; d_call: TRBD1; v_call: TRBV5-1; cdr3_nt: TGCGCCAGCAGCTTGGCCAGGGACAGAGTTGCAACTAATGAAAAACTGTTTTTT; cdr3_aa: CASSLARDRVATNEKLFF
j_call: TRBJ2-1; clone_size: many; d_call: TRBD2; v_call: TRBV5-1; cdr3_nt: TGCGCCAGCAGCCTCGGCTCAGCGGGAGTTGTGCATGAGCAGTTCTTC; cdr3_aa: CASSLGSAGVVHEQFF
j_call: TRBJ1-5; clone_size: many; d_call: -; v_call: TRBV12-3/TRBV12-4; cdr3_nt: TGTGCCAGCAGTTATGGGGGGCAGGGTCAGCCCCAGCATTTT; cdr3_aa: CASSYGGQGQPQHF
j_call: TRBJ2-3; clone_size: few; d_call: -; v_call: TRBV5-1; cdr3_nt: TGCGCCAGCAGCTTGATGGGGCCAGATACGCAGTATTTT; cdr3_aa: CASSLMGPDTQYF
j_call: TRBJ2-3; clone_size: -; d_call: -; v_call: TRBV7-3; cdr3_nt: TGTGCCAGCAGCTTAACTTTCGAAGCGACAGAGACAGATACGCAGTATTTT; cdr3_aa: CASSLTFEATETDTQYF
j_call: TRBJ1-1; clone_size: few; d_call: -; v_call: TRBV29-1; cdr3_nt: TGCAGCGTTGAGGGGGTTGCAGGGGCTTTCTTT; cdr3_aa: CSVEGVAGAFF
j_call: TRBJ2-1; clone_size: few; d_call: TRBD2; v_call: TRBV11-3; cdr3_nt: TGTGCCAGCAGCGTAGGAGCTAGCGGGAGCTATGGTGAGCAGTTCTTC; cdr3_aa: CASSVGASGSYGEQFF
j_call: TRBJ2-1; clone_size: many; d_call: TRBD2; v_call: TRBV11-3; cdr3_nt: TGTGCCAGCACCATAGCGGGAGGTTGGGAGCAGTTCTTC; cdr3_aa: CASTIAGGWEQFF
j_call: TRBJ2-2; clone_size: many; d_call: TRBD2; v_call: TRBV30; cdr3_nt: TGTGCCTGGAGTGTACGGCTTGCGGGGGCCGGGGAGCTGTTTTTT; cdr3_aa: CAWSVRLAGAGELFF
j_call: TRBJ2-7; clone_size: many; d_call: -; v_call: TRBV6-1; cdr3_nt: TGTGCCAGCAGTTCTGGGACGATCTCCTACGAGCAGTACTTC; cdr3_aa: CASSSGTISYEQYF
j_call: TRBJ2-7; clone_size: -; d_call: TRBD2; v_call: TRBV20-1; cdr3_nt: TGCAGTGCTGGGGACCAGCGGGAGAGGGGATACGAGCAGTACTTC; cdr3_aa: CSAGDQRERGYEQYF
j_call: TRBJ1-3; clone_size: few; d_call: -; v_call: TRBV6-1; cdr3_nt: TGTGCCAGCAGGTTGGACGGGGGCTCTGGAAACACCATATATTTT; cdr3_aa: CASRLDGGSGNTIYF
j_call: TRBJ2-3; clone_size: many; d_call: TRBD2; v_call: TRBV10-3; cdr3_nt: TGTGCCATCAACTATGCGGGAGAGAGGCCAGATACGCAGTATTTT; cdr3_aa: CAINYAGERPDTQYF
j_call: TRBJ1-2; clone_size: many; d_call: -; v_call: TRBV19; cdr3_nt: TGTGCCAGTACCCAAGGGCAGGTACCGAATAACTATGGCTACACCTTC; cdr3_aa: CASTQGQVPNNYGYTF
j_call: TRBJ2-7; clone_size: many; d_call: TRBD2; v_call: TRBV12-5; cdr3_nt: TGTGCTAGTGCTCCTACTAGCGCCCACTCCTACGAGCAGTACTTC; cdr3_aa: CASAPTSAHSYEQYF
j_call: TRBJ2-3; clone_size: -; d_call: -; v_call: TRBV6-1; cdr3_nt: TGTGCCAGCAGTCCCTCAGCGGTACTCACAGATACGCAGTATTTT; cdr3_aa: CASSPSAVLTDTQYF
j_call: TRBJ1-5; clone_size: many; d_call: -; v_call: TRBV20-1; cdr3_nt: TGCAGTGCTAGAACCAGGGGCAGCGGGCCCCAGCATTTT; cdr3_aa: CSARTRGSGPQHF
j_call: TRBJ1-2; clone_size: many; d_call: TRBD1; v_call: TRBV20-1; cdr3_nt: TGCAGAACCATGACAGGGAACTATGGCTACACCTTC; cdr3_aa: CRTMTGNYGYTF
j_call: TRBJ2-7; clone_size: many; d_call: -; v_call: TRBV29-1; cdr3_nt: TGCAGCATCCCGGGTGCTGGATCCTACGAGCAGTACTTC; cdr3_aa: CSIPGAGSYEQYF
j_call: TRBJ2-3; clone_size: -; d_call: -; v_call: TRBV24-1; cdr3_nt: TGTGCCACCGGTCCGGGTGCCAGCACAGATACGCAGTATTTT; cdr3_aa: CATGPGASTDTQYF
j_call: TRBJ1-4; clone_size: many; d_call: TRBD1; v_call: TRBV7-8; cdr3_nt: TGTGCCAGCAGCGCGGGACAGGGGCTTGAAAAACTGTTTTTT; cdr3_aa: CASSAGQGLEKLFF
j_call: TRBJ2-5; clone_size: many; d_call: -; v_call: TRBV6-6; cdr3_nt: TGTGCCAGCAGTTACTCGAACGGGGCCGGAGAGACCCAGTACTTC; cdr3_aa: CASSYSNGAGETQYF
j_call: TRBJ2-7; clone_size: many; d_call: -; v_call: TRBV20-1; cdr3_nt: TGCAGTGCTAGAGGCTCCTACGAGCAGTACTTC; cdr3_aa: CSARGSYEQYF
j_call: TRBJ2-7; clone_size: few; d_call: -; v_call: TRBV7-2; cdr3_nt: TGTGCCAGCAGCTTAGAAAGGGGGGCGCGGTACGAGCAGTACTTC; cdr3_aa: CASSLERGARYEQYF
j_call: TRBJ1-1; clone_size: many; d_call: TRBD1; v_call: TRBV7-8; cdr3_nt: TGTGCCAGCAGCCAACTGCTAGGGACAGTGAACACTGAAGCTTTCTTT; cdr3_aa: CASSQLLGTVNTEAFF
j_call: TRBJ2-7; clone_size: many; d_call: -; v_call: TRBV30; cdr3_nt: TGTGCCTGGAGTGTGGGTACTATGGCCTACGAGCAGTACTTC; cdr3_aa: CAWSVGTMAYEQYF
j_call: TRBJ1-1; clone_size: many; d_call: -; v_call: TRBV10-3; cdr3_nt: TGTGCCATCACCTCGGACAGGAACACTGAAGCTTTCTTT; cdr3_aa: CAITSDRNTEAFF
j_call: TRBJ2-7; clone_size: many; d_call: -; v_call: TRBV6-5; cdr3_nt: TGTGCCAGCAGTTTGCTCAATGGAAACGAGCAGTACTTC; cdr3_aa: CASSLLNGNEQYF
j_call: TRBJ1-1; clone_size: few; d_call: -; v_call: TRBV6-1; cdr3_nt: TGTGCCAGCAGTGTTAGGACCCGTGAAGCTTTCTTT; cdr3_aa: CASSVRTREAFF
j_call: TRBJ1-6; clone_size: -; d_call: TRBD1; v_call: TRBV19; cdr3_nt: TGTGCCAGCCCCGGGGACAGACTTAATTCACCCCTCCACTTT; cdr3_aa: CASPGDRLNSPLHF
j_call: TRBJ1-1; clone_size: many; d_call: -; v_call: TRBV30; cdr3_nt: TGTGCCTGGAGACCTCCGGGACCCAGAGCTTTCTTT; cdr3_aa: CAWRPPGPRAFF
j_call: TRBJ2-1; clone_size: once; d_call: -; v_call: TRBV2; cdr3_nt: TGTGCCAGCAGGAGACGGCAGGATGAGCAGTTCTTC; cdr3_aa: CASRRRQDEQFF
j_call: TRBJ1-3; clone_size: many; d_call: -; v_call: TRBV12-3/TRBV12-4; cdr3_nt: TGTGCCAGCAGAACGACCTCTGGAAACACCATATATTTT; cdr3_aa: CASRTTSGNTIYF
j_call: TRBJ2-7; clone_size: many; d_call: -; v_call: TRBV28; cdr3_nt: TGTGCCAGCAGTCTAGGGGGAGCGGGAAAGGGATACGAGCAGTACTTC; cdr3_aa: CASSLGGAGKGYEQYF
j_call: TRBJ1-4; clone_size: few; d_call: -; v_call: TRBV6-4; cdr3_nt: TGTGCCAGCACCGAGGGACGGACAAATGACAAACTGTTTTTT; cdr3_aa: CASTEGRTNDKLFF
j_call: TRBJ1-4; clone_size: few; d_call: -; v_call: TRBV20-1; cdr3_nt: TGCAGTGCTAGAGATCAGGGTTTCCATGAAAAACTGTTTTTT; cdr3_aa: CSARDQGFHEKLFF
j_call: TRBJ1-2; clone_size: once; d_call: -; v_call: TRBV19; cdr3_nt: TGTGCCAGTAGTATAGACAGGGATGGAGGCTACACCTTC; cdr3_aa: CASSIDRDGGYTF
j_call: TRBJ2-1; clone_size: -; d_call: -; v_call: TRBV7-9; cdr3_nt: TGTGCCAGCAGCTCGGCCTATTTAGATCAGTTCTTC; cdr3_aa: CASSSAYLDQFF
j_call: TRBJ1-5; clone_size: many; d_call: -; v_call: TRBV6-1; cdr3_nt: TGTGCCAGCACTCAAAGTAGAAATCAGCCCCAGCATTTT; cdr3_aa: CASTQSRNQPQHF
j_call: TRBJ1-1; clone_size: many; d_call: -; v_call: TRBV29-1; cdr3_nt: TGCAGCGTTGAAATGGAGACCAACACTGAAGCTTTCTTT; cdr3_aa: CSVEMETNTEAFF
j_call: TRBJ1-5; clone_size: many; d_call: -; v_call: TRBV7-2; cdr3_nt: TGTGCCAGCAGCTTAGGGACCCCCAATCAGCCCCAGCATTTT; cdr3_aa: CASSLGTPNQPQHF
j_call: TRBJ2-2; clone_size: many; d_call: -; v_call: TRBV27; cdr3_nt: TGTGCCAGCAGTTCCCCAGCTAGCGAAAGCACCGGGGAGCTGTTTTTT; cdr3_aa: CASSSPASESTGELFF
j_call: TRBJ2-6; clone_size: many; d_call: TRBD1; v_call: TRBV12-5; cdr3_nt: TGTGCTAGTGGCCCGAGGACAGGGGGTTTGACTGGGGCCAACGTCCTGACTTTC; cdr3_aa: CASGPRTGGLTGANVLTF
j_call: TRBJ2-5; clone_size: -; d_call: TRBD2; v_call: TRBV3-1; cdr3_nt: TGTGCCAGCAGCCAAGGATGGCTAGCGGGAGCGGGTGAGACCCAGTACTTC; cdr3_aa: CASSQGWLAGAGETQYF
j_call: TRBJ1-2; clone_size: many; d_call: TRBD1; v_call: TRBV27; cdr3_nt: TGTGCCAGCAGTTTCCGGACAGGGGGCGTTGGCTACACCTTC; cdr3_aa: CASSFRTGGVGYTF
j_call: TRBJ2-1; clone_size: medium-sized; d_call: -; v_call: TRBV11-2; cdr3_nt: TGTGCCAGCAGCTTGAGGGATGAGCAGTTCTTC; cdr3_aa: CASSLRDEQFF
j_call: TRBJ2-5; clone_size: many; d_call: TRBD1; v_call: TRBV19; cdr3_nt: TGTGCCAGTAGTACTTCCAGACAGGGGGCGGGGGAGACCCAGTACTTC; cdr3_aa: CASSTSRQGAGETQYF
j_call: TRBJ2-5; clone_size: once; d_call: TRBD1; v_call: TRBV7-9; cdr3_nt: TGTGCCAGCAGCTCACAGACAGGGACGGAGACCCAGTACTTC; cdr3_aa: CASSSQTGTETQYF
j_call: TRBJ2-1; clone_size: many; d_call: -; v_call: TRBV11-3; cdr3_nt: TGTGCCAGCAGCGGACGAGGCAGTGAGCAGTTCTTC; cdr3_aa: CASSGRGSEQFF
j_call: TRBJ1-6; clone_size: few; d_call: TRBD1; v_call: TRBV4-2; cdr3_nt: TGTGCCAGCAGCCAAGTGCTCGGGGACAGGGATTCACCCCTCCACTTT; cdr3_aa: CASSQVLGDRDSPLHF
j_call: TRBJ2-1; clone_size: -; d_call: TRBD2; v_call: TRBV28; cdr3_nt: TGTGCCAGCAGTTTATGGTCGACTAGCGGACCCTACAATGAGCAGTTCTTC; cdr3_aa: CASSLWSTSGPYNEQFF
j_call: TRBJ1-2; clone_size: many; d_call: -; v_call: TRBV6-9; cdr3_nt: TGTGCCAGCAGTTATTCGCCGACCTTGAACTATGGCTACACCTTC; cdr3_aa: CASSYSPTLNYGYTF
j_call: TRBJ2-7; clone_size: many; d_call: -; v_call: TRBV11-3; cdr3_nt: TGTGCCACCTCGGAAGGGAGCTCCTACGAGCAGTACTTC; cdr3_aa: CATSEGSSYEQYF
j_call: TRBJ2-1; clone_size: once; d_call: TRBD1; v_call: TRBV29-1; cdr3_nt: TGCAGCGGGTCGCGGGGACAGGGGGCGCGTAATGAGCAGTTCTTC; cdr3_aa: CSGSRGQGARNEQFF
j_call: TRBJ1-5; clone_size: many; d_call: -; v_call: TRBV11-1; cdr3_nt: TGTGCCAGCAGCTCTGGTTTCAATCAGCCCCAGCATTTT; cdr3_aa: CASSSGFNQPQHF
j_call: TRBJ2-1; clone_size: many; d_call: TRBD2; v_call: TRBV12-3/TRBV12-4; cdr3_nt: TGTGCCAGTCAATGGCGGGAGGGCCTTAATGAGCAGTTCTTC; cdr3_aa: CASQWREGLNEQFF
j_call: TRBJ1-1; clone_size: -; d_call: TRBD1; v_call: TRBV12-3/TRBV12-4; cdr3_nt: TGTGCCAGCAGTTCCGGACAGGGAAGGGGCACTGAAGCTTTCTTT; cdr3_aa: CASSSGQGRGTEAFF
j_call: TRBJ1-4; clone_size: -; d_call: TRBD1; v_call: TRBV2; cdr3_nt: TGTGCCAGCCACGTAGACAGGGGATCTAATGAAAAACTGTTTTTT; cdr3_aa: CASHVDRGSNEKLFF